This T cell receptor (beta chain) derives from a study of T cells in Graves' hyperthyroidism and ophthalmopathy. In the study overall: Peripheral blood sampling occurred at initial diagnosis, before any treatment.

This clonotype came up many times. Amplification yielded TCR beta CDR3 regions, with RNA transcripts as the source. HTBI primers were used for first-round RT-PCR of the TCR CDR3. Via MiXCR, TCRdb re-called the multiplex PCR reads, giving one row per CDR3 protein. The sample records 360,000 or so distinct CDR3 sequences, about a sixth being singletons. The CDR3 has 14 residues. V lost 7 bases, J lost 7 bases, and 19 bases lay in between. This receptor was taken from a woman aged 40 to 50 with Graves' ophthalmopathy. The sequencing sample was made of blood. The chain links TRBV12-3 or TRBV12-4 to TRBJ1-2, with D maybe TRBD1 (5 bases). CDR3 sequence reads: CASTIGRGPVGYTF. The CDR3 DNA reads TGTGCCAGCACTATTGGTAGGGGCCCGGTTGGCTACACCTTC.